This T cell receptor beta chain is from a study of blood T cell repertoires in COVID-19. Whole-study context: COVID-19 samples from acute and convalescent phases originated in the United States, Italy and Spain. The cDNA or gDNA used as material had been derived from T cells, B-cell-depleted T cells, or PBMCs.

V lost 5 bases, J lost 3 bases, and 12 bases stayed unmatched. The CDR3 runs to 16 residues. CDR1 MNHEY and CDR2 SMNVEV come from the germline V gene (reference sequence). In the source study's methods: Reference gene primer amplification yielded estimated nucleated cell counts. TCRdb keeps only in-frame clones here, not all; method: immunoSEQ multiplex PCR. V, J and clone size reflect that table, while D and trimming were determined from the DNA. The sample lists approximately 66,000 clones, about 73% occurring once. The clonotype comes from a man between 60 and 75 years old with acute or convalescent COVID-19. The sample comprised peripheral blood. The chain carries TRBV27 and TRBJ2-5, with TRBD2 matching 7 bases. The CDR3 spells CASSNLMKAGEETQYF. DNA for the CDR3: TGTGCCAGCAGTAACTTAATGAAGGCGGGGGAAGAGACCCAGTACTTC.